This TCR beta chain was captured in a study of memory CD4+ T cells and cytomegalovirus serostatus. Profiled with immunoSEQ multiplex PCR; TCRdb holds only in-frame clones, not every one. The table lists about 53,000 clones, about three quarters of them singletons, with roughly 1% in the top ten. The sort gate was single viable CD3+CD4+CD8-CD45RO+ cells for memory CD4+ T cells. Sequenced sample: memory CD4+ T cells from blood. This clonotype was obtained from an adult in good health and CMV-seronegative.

CDR3 residues: CASSLGVTSNQPQHF. The CDR3 coding sequence is TGTGCCAGCAGCTTAGGGGTAACTAGCAATCAGCCCCAGCATTTT. The gene calls are TRBV7-6 and TRBJ1-5; D is unclear. Germline CDR1 is SGHVS and CDR2 is FNYEAQ. The V end lost 1 base, the J end lost 0 bases, and 7 bases lay between the germline ends. The CDR3 runs to 15 residues.